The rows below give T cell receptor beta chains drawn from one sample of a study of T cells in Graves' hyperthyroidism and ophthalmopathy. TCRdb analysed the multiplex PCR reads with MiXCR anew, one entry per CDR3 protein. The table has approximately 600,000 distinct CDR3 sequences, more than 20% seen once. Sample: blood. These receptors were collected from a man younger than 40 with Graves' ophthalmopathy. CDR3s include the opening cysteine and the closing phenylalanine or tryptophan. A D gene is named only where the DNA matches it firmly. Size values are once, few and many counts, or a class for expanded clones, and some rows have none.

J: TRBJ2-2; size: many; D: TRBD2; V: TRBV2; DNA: TGTGCCAGCAGTCTACAGAGCACTAGCGGGAGGGTCACCGGGGAGCTGTTTTTT; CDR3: CASSLQSTSGRVTGELFF
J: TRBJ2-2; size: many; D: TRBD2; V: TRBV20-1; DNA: TGCAGTGCTAGCGCCCCCCGACTAAGCGGGAGATCAGGGGAGCTGTTTTTT; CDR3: CSASAPRLSGRSGELFF
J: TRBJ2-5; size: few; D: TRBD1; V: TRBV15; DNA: TGTGCCACCAGCAGCATCTCGACAGGGGGCTTTGAGACCCAGTACTTC; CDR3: CATSSISTGGFETQYF
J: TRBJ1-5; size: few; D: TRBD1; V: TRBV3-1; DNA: TGTGCCAGCAGCCAAGAACGGCAGGGGGTAAATCAGCCCCAGCATTTT; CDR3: CASSQERQGVNQPQHF
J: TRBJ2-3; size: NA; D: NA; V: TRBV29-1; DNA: TGCAGCGGCGGACAGAGCACAGATACGCAGTATTTT; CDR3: CSGGQSTDTQYF
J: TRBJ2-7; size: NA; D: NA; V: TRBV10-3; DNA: TGTGCCATCAGCCACACGGAACCCTACGAGCAGTACTTC; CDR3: CAISHTEPYEQYF
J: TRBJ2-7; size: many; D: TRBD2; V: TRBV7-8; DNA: TGTGCCAGCAGCTTAGGCGTCGGACTAGCGGGCCGGGGGTCCTACGAGCAGTACTTC; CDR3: CASSLGVGLAGRGSYEQYF
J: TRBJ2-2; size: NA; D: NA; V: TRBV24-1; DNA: TGTGCCACCAGTAACACCGGGGAGCTGTTTTTT; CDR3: CATSNTGELFF
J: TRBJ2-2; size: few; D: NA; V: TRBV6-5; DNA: TGTGCCAGCAGTTACGGCGGACAACACACCGGGGAGCTGTTTTTT; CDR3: CASSYGGQHTGELFF
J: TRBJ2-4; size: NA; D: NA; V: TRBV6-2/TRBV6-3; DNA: TGTGCCAGCAAGGGCAGAACAAACATTCAGTACTTC; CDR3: CASKGRTNIQYF
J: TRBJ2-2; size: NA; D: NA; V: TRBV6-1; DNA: TGTGCCAGCAAGCTGACAGGCTCAGCCGGGGAGCTGTTTTTT; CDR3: CASKLTGSAGELFF
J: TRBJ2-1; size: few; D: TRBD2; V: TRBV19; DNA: TGTGCCAGTAGTTTTAGCGGGAACATATACAATGAGCAGTTCTTC; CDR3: CASSFSGNIYNEQFF
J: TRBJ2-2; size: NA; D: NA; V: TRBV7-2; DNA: TGTGCCAGCAGCCAATCCGACAGCGAGACCGGGGAGCTGTTTTTT; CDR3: CASSQSDSETGELFF
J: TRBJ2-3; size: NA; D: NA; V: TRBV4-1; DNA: TGCGCCAGCAGCCAAGCTGACAAACGATGGCCAGATACGCAGTATTTT; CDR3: CASSQADKRWPDTQYF
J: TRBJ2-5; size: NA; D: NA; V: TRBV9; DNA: TGTGCCAGCAGCGTAGGTAAGAAGAGCGGAACAGAGACCCAGTACTTC; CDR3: CASSVGKKSGTETQYF
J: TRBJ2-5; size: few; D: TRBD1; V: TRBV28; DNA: TGTGCCAGCAGCCGGACAGGGGTTCAGGAGACCCAGTACTTC; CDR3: CASSRTGVQETQYF
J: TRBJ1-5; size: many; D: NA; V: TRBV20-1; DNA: TGCAGTGCTAGAGATCTCAAGGACAGCGATAATCAGCCCCAGCATTTT; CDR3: CSARDLKDSDNQPQHF
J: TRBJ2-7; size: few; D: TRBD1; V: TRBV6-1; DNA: TGTGCCAGCACTCTCGGACAGGGGGCCAGGGAGCAGTACTTC; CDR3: CASTLGQGAREQYF
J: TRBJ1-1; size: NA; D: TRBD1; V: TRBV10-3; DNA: TGTGCCATCAGGACTCAGGGGGCTGGCACTGAAGCTTTCTTT; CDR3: CAIRTQGAGTEAFF
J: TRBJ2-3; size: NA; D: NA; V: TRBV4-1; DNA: TGCGCCAGCAGCCACCGCTTGGATGATACGCAGTATTTT; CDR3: CASSHRLDDTQYF
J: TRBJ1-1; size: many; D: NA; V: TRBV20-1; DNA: TGCAGTGCTAGATACCCGGGCAAGGGGAGAGCTTTCTTT; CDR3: CSARYPGKGRAFF
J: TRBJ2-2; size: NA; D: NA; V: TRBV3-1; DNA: TGTGCCAGCAGCCAAGTAGACTGGGGGGACGGGGAGCTGTTTTTT; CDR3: CASSQVDWGDGELFF
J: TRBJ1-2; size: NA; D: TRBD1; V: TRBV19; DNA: TGTGCCAGTAGGACAGGGGGCGCCGCTGGCTACACCTTC; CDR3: CASRTGGAAGYTF
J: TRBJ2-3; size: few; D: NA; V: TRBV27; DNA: TGTGCCAGCAACGGGTTAGATACGCAGTATTTT; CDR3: CASNGLDTQYF
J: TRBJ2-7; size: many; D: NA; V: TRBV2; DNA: TGTGCCAGCAGTAACTCTGGGGACCGCTCGATCTCCTACGAGCAGTACTTC; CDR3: CASSNSGDRSISYEQYF
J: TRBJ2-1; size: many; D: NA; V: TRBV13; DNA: TGTGCCAGCAGCTTCGGGGCGGGCGCGTACAATGAGCAGTTCTTC; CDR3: CASSFGAGAYNEQFF
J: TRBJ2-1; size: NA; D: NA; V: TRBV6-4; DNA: TGTGCCAGCAGTGACTTCCCGGTATACAATGAGCAGTTCTTC; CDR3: CASSDFPVYNEQFF
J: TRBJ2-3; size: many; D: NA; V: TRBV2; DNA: TGTGCCAGCAGCTTCCCACAGACCTCTGGCACAGATACGCAGTATTTT; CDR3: CASSFPQTSGTDTQYF
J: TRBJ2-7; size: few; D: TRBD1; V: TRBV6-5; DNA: TGTGCCAGCAGTTACACGCCTCCCGGGACAGGGAACCACGAGCAGTACTTC; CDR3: CASSYTPPGTGNHEQYF
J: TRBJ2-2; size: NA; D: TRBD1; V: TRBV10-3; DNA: TGTGCCACCATAGGGGGCAACACCGGGGAGCTGTTTTTT; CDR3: CATIGGNTGELFF
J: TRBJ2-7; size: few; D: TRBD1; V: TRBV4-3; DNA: TGCGCCAGCAGCCAAGTACAGGGGGCTATCGAGCAGTACTTC; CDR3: CASSQVQGAIEQYF
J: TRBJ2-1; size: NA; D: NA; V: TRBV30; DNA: TGTGCCTGGAGCCCATCGGTTCCTAGCGAGATAGGATTAGAGCAGTTCTTC; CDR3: CAWSPSVPSEIGLEQFF
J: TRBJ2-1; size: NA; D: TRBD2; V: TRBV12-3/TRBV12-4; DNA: TGTGCCAGCAGTTTCCCTCCTAGCGGGAGACCCGACAATGAGCAGTTCTTC; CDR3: CASSFPPSGRPDNEQFF
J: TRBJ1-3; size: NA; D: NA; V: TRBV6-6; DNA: TGTGCCAGCAGTTACTCGCGGCAGAACTCTGGAAACACCATATATTTT; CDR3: CASSYSRQNSGNTIYF
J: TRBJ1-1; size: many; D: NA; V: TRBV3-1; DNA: TGTGCCAGCAGCCAAGTGATTCGGGGAGGCACTGAAGCTTTCTTT; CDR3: CASSQVIRGGTEAFF
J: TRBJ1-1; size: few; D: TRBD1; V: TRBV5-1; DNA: TGCGCCAGCAGCTTGGTGGGGACAGGTCGGGCTGAAGCTTTCTTT; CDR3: CASSLVGTGRAEAFF
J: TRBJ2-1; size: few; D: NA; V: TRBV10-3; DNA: TGTGCCATGGCAGGGGTCGACAATGAGCAGTTCTTC; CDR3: CAMAGVDNEQFF
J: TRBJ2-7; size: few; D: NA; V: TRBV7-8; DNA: TGTGCCAGCAGCTTAGAACCGGTAAACTACGAGCAGTACTTC; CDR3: CASSLEPVNYEQYF
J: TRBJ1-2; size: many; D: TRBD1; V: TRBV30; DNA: TGTGCCTGGAGCACGATGGACAGGGGGCTGGATGGCTACACCTTC; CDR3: CAWSTMDRGLDGYTF
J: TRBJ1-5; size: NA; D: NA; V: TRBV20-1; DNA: TGCAGTGCTGCACCTGCGGCGGGGCTGGGGGCTCAGCCCCAGCATTTT; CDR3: CSAAPAAGLGAQPQHF
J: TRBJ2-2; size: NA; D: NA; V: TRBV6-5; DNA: TGTGCCAGCAGTTCATTTGAAACGGGCGGGAACACCGGGGAGCTGTTTTTT; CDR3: CASSSFETGGNTGELFF
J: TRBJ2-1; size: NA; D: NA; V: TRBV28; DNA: TGTGCCAGCAGAAGTAGCGGAAACAATGAGCAGTTCTTC; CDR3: CASRSSGNNEQFF
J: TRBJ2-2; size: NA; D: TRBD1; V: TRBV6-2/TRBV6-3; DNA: TGTGCCAGCAGTTCGGGACAGGGGGCGGCTACCGGGGAGCTGTTTTTT; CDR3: CASSSGQGAATGELFF
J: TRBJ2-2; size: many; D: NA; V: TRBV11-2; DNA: TGTGCCAGCAGCTCCACAAACACCGGGGAGCTGTTTTTT; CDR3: CASSSTNTGELFF
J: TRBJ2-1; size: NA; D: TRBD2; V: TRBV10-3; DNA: TGTGCCACCGGACTAGCCGTCAATGAGCAGTTCTTC; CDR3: CATGLAVNEQFF
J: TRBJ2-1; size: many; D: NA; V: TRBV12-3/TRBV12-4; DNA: TGTGCCAGCAGTTTAAGGGGGGCCGGGTATGAGCAGTTCTTC; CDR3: CASSLRGAGYEQFF
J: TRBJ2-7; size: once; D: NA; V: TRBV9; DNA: TGTGTCAGCGGTACAGGGTCATCTGCCTACGAGCAGTACTTC; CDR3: CVSGTGSSAYEQYF
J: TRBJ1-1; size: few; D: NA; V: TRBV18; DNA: TGTGCCAGCTCGCCTCCGGGACAAAACACTGGAGCTTTCTTT; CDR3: CASSPPGQNTGAFF
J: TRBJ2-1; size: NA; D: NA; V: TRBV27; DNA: TGTGCCAGCAGTTCCGTTAGCGGATTCTCCTACAATGAGCAGTTCTTC; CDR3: CASSSVSGFSYNEQFF
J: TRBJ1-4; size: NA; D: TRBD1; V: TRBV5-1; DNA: TGCGCCAGCAGCTCGGGGGACAGGGTCCAACTCGAAAAACTGTTTTTT; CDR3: CASSSGDRVQLEKLFF
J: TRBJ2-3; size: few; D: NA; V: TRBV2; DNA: TGTGCCAGCAGCCAAGCGGGTCCCACAGATACGCAGTATTTT; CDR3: CASSQAGPTDTQYF
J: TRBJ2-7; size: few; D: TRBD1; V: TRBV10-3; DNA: TGTGCCATCAGTGGACGGGACAGGGGGCAATACGAGCAGTACTTC; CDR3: CAISGRDRGQYEQYF
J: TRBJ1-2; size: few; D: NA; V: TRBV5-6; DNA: TGTGCCAGCAGCTTGCCTAGGGAACGGCTAGCTAACTATGGCTACACCTTC; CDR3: CASSLPRERLANYGYTF